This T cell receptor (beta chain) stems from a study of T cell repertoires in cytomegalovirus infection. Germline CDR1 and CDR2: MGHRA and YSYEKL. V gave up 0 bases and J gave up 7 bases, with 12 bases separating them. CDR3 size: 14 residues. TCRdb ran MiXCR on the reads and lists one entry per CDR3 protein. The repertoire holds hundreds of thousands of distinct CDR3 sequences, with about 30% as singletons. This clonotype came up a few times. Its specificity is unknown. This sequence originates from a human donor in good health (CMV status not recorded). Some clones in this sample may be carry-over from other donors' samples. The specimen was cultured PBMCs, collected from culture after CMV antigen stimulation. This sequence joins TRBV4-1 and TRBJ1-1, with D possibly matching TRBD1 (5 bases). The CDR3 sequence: CASSQDEGVSEAFF. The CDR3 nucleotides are TGCGCCAGCAGCCAAGATGAAGGGGTCAGTGAAGCTTTCTTT.